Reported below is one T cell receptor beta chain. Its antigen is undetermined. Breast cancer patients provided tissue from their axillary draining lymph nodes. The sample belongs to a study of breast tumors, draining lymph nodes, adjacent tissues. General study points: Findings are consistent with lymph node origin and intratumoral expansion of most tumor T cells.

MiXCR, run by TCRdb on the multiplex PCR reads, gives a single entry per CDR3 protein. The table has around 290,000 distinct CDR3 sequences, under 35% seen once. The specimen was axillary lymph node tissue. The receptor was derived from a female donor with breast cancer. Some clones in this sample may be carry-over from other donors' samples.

The CDR3 protein is CASSLVGSTYNEQFF. The CDR3 bases are TGTGCCAGCAGCTTAGTGGGGAGTACCTACAATGAGCAGTTCTTC. This chain links TRBV7-9 with TRBJ2-1, with a possible D match to TRBD2 (5 bases). V was shortened by 1 base and J by 2 bases, with 9 bases between the two germline ends. CDR3 size: 15 residues. Germline V CDR1 and CDR2: SEHNR, FQNEAQ (reference sequence).